The following is a T cell receptor beta chain sequence with its context. Its antigen is unknown. The sample holds no much larger clone one base away, and base qualities are not on file. The sample originates from a study of blood T cell repertoires in COVID-19 (dated by TCRdb to between 2020 and 2021). In the study overall: Collaborator samples came from the United States, Italy and Spain and covered acute and convalescent phases of COVID-19. The prospective study material was composed of cDNA or gDNA derived from T cells, B-cell-depleted T cells, or PBMCs. HLA class I and class II types, where available, came from metadata supplied by the sample provider rather than from assay-based typing. Nearly every sample came with metadata listing a de-identified subject ID, COVID-19 status, age in years and sex. The repertoires were released in a freely available public database intended as a resource for research on the immune response to SARS-CoV-2. The samples were drawn from the first 160 participants of the ongoing ImmuneRACE study and from 950 to 1,500 subjects provided by 6 global collaborators. Deeply sampled blood TCRbeta repertoires from subjects exposed to, actively infected with, or recovered from COVID-19 were included in the dataset. What the research found in general, with its limitations: The amount of clinical and demographic metadata varied by source and participant and was provided uncurated.

The immunoSEQ Assay, a bias-controlled multiplex PCR, was used to amplify TCRbeta CDR3 regions from genomic DNA. The authors' pipeline ran thus. The number of nucleated cells in each sample was estimated by amplification of reference gene primers within the assay. To quantify the absolute abundance of each unique TCRbeta CDR3 rearrangement, sequence reads were collapsed and filtered. For each sample, productive Simpson clonality was calculated as the square root of Simpson's diversity index across productive rearrangements. TCRdb's version of the immuneACCESS table is confined to in-frame rearrangements and falls short of the full clone set. An unresolved V gene accounts for under half of the shortfall where checked; the remainder is of unknown origin. V, J and clone size are taken as reported in that table, and D and trimming were inferred from the DNA itself. The sample includes 81,000 or so clones, with 85% to 95% observed a single time. The ten biggest clones cover roughly 6.6% of the sample.

Whole blood was collected in K2EDTA tubes by collaborating institutions according to the institutions' own protocols. For TCRbeta analysis, collaborators shipped samples in one of three forms: frozen whole blood, isolated PBMCs, or DNA extracted from either of those sample types. Taken from the germline V gene, the CDR1 and CDR2 loops are MDHEN and SYDVKM. Measured from the cysteine to the phenylalanine, the CDR3 is 13 residues long. Of all the DNA, just the CDR3 is kept, 39 bases in frame from base 1. V loses 5 bases of germline sequence and J loses 7 bases, and the interval between the two ends is 14 bases.

The sequence links TRBV28 to TRBJ1-2; D gene: possibly TRBD1, on 5 matching bases. The origin of this receptor is a woman in her sixties or seventies with active COVID-19. Material: peripheral blood. Read as DNA, the sequence is TGTGCCAGCAGTGGCGGGACTTGGGGTGGCTACACCTTC. This encodes CASSGGTWGGYTF.